This passage covers 15 T cell receptor beta chains from one sample sequenced in a study of blood T cell repertoires in COVID-19. Measured with immunoSEQ multiplex PCR; TCRdb has only the in-frame clones, and not every one. The profile shows under 200,000 clones, about 88% of them singletons. The sequenced sample was peripheral blood. The source is a man between 18 and 29 years old with acute or convalescent COVID-19.

This clone came up once. The chain is built from TRBV7-6 and TRBJ1-1; D not resolved. The CDR3 has 15 amino acids. V was trimmed by 0 bases and J by 4 bases, leaving 12 bases between them. Looked up from germline, CDR1 is SGHVS and CDR2 is FNYEAQ. The CDR3 loop reads CASSLASSGPTEAFF. CDR3 bases: TGTGCCAGCAGCTTAGCGTCCTCAGGTCCCACTGAAGCTTTCTTT.

In this sample, this clone turned up a few times. The chain has TRBV19 and TRBJ1-2; weak D call: TRBD1 (6 bases). Trimming took 10 bases from V and 2 from J, leaving 8 bases between them. CDR3 length: 11 amino acids. Per germline, CDR1 LNHDA and CDR2 SQIVND (reference sequence). The CDR3 is CATTGNYGYTF. The CDR3 DNA reads TGTGCCACTACAGGGAACTATGGCTACACCTTC.

The V and J genes are TRBV4-1 and TRBJ2-1; 7 nucleotides agree with TRBD1. The CDR3 length is 16 residues. The germline CDR1 and CDR2 sequences are MGHRA and YSYEKL. Trimming removed 4 bases from V and 3 bases from J; junction bases left unmatched: 9. The CDR3 reads CASSRGQVLGYNEQFF. The CDR3 region has the DNA TGCGCCAGCAGCCGCGGACAGGTTTTAGGCTACAATGAGCAGTTCTTC.

The rearrangement uses TRBV7-9 and TRBJ2-1, with TRBD2 identical over 7 bases. J was trimmed by 4 bases and V by 1 base; bases with no gene match: 16. There are 19 residues in the CDR3. CDR1 is SEHNR and CDR2 is FQNEAQ in the germline V gene (reference sequence). CDR3 sequence (DNA): TGTGCCAGCAGCTTAGGCTCTTCTTACCAGCGGGGCTGGTACAATGAGCAGTTCTTC. Translating it yields CASSLGSSYQRGWYNEQFF.

The chain links TRBV2 to TRBJ1-1; perhaps TRBD1 as D (6 bases). CDR3 length: 14 residues. V lost 0 bases and J lost 6, with 11 bases in between. CDR1 is SNHLY and CDR2 is FYNNEI in the germline V gene. The CDR3 region has the DNA TGTGCCAGCAGTGAAGCGGGGGCGAGGTCTGAAGCTTTCTTT. Translated, it gives CASSEAGARSEAFF.

V usage is TRBV7-3 and J usage is TRBJ2-1; a possible D gene is TRBD1 (6 bases). Germline values: CDR1 SGHTA, CDR2 FQGTGA. V was pared by 2 bases and J by 3 bases, with 14 bases between. The CDR3 loop spans 16 amino acids. CDR3 in amino acids: CASSLVWDTNYNEQFF. CDR3 DNA: TGTGCCAGCAGCTTAGTTTGGGACACGAACTACAATGAGCAGTTCTTC. Filled out from reference TRBV7-3 and TRBJ2-1, the complete variable domain reads GAGVSQTPSNKVTEKGKYVELRCDPISGHTALYWYRQSLGQGPEFLIYFQGTGAADDSGLPNDRFFAVRPEGSVSTLKIQRTERGDSAVYLCASSLVWDTNYNEQFFGPGTRLTVL.

The chain has TRBV7-2 and TRBJ2-3; a weak D match, TRBD2 (6 bases). The CDR3 totals 15 residues. V lost 7 bases and J 0 bases, leaving 14 bases between the germline ends. Germline V gene lookup returns CDR1 SGHTA and CDR2 FQGNSA. The CDR3 DNA follows: TGTGCCAGCACCCGTTCTAGCGCTAGCACAGATACGCAGTATTTT. Protein sequence: CASTRSSASTDTQYF.

DNA of the CDR3: TGTGCCAGCAGCCAAAACAGGGGTCAGCCCCAGCATTTT. Its protein product is CASSQNRGQPQHF. The chain uses TRBV3-1 (or the pseudogene TRBV3-2) and TRBJ1-5; 7 nucleotides align to TRBD1. V trimming: 2 bases; J trimming: 6 bases; junction bases outside the gene matches: 1. The CDR3 consists of 13 residues. Germline values: CDR1 LGHDT, CDR2 YNNKEL (reference sequence).

The V call is TRBV5-1, the J call TRBJ1-5, with a tentative D call TRBD1 (5 bases). The CDR3 spans 18 residues. Germline lookup yields CDR1 SGHRS and CDR2 YFSETQ. The ends were cut back, 0 bases at V and 0 bases at J, with 16 bases in the middle. In nucleotides, the CDR3 is TGCGCCAGCAGCTTGGGCTCTCGCCAGGGAGGTAGCAATCAGCCCCAGCATTTT. This codes for CASSLGSRQGGSNQPQHF.

The CDR3 nucleotides read TGTGCCTGGAATAGCGTCACTGAGCAGTTCTTC. Protein: CAWNSVTEQFF. This chain links TRBV30 with TRBJ2-1; maybe TRBD2 (5 bases). Germline V gene data show CDR1 as GTSNPN and CDR2 as SVGIG (reference sequence). CDR3 length equals 11 residues. Trimming shortened V by 4 bases and J by 9 bases, and 10 bases separated the two germline ends.

The rearrangement joins TRBV21-1 to TRBJ1-2; TRBD1, the D gene given by the table, was not confirmed from the DNA. TRBV21-1 is labeled a pseudogene. CDR3 size: 13 residues. In DNA, the CDR3 is TGTGCCAGCAGCGTACACAGGGGGAGCGGCTACACCTTC. This translates into CASSVHRGSGYTF.

The V and J genes are TRBV2 and TRBJ1-2, with 9 bases that match TRBD1. The CDR3 has 14 residues. V shed 6 bases and J 7 bases; nucleotides not matched to a gene: 9. Germline lookup yields CDR1 SNHLY and CDR2 FYNNEI. The CDR3 loop is CASSPEGQGGGYTF. CDR3 sequence (DNA): TGTGCCAGCAGCCCAGAGGGACAGGGAGGTGGCTACACCTTC. Combining the CDR3 with reference TRBV2 and TRBJ1-2 gives the whole variable domain EPEVTQTPSHQVTQMGQEVILRCVPISNHLYFYWYRQILGQKVEFLVSFYNNEISEKSEIFDDQFSVERPDGSNFTLKIRSTKLEDSAMYFCASSPEGQGGGYTFGSGTRLTVV.

The chain is built from TRBV7-9 and TRBJ2-7; possibly TRBD1 for D (6 bases). Germline V gene sequence: CDR1 SEHNR, CDR2 FQNEAQ (reference sequence). The length of the CDR3 is 14 residues. Trimming shortened V by 5 bases and J by 0 bases, and 11 bases separated the two germline ends. CDR3 region: CASSPRGGSYEQYF. Here the CDR3 DNA reads TGTGCCAGCAGCCCGCGAGGGGGCTCCTACGAGCAGTACTTC.

The V call is TRBV7-9, the J call TRBJ2-1; TRBD1 aligns across 7 bases. The CDR3 contains 18 residues. Germline CDR1 reads SEHNR; CDR2 reads FQNEAQ (reference sequence). The junction had 13 bases not matched to a gene; V was cut back by 5 bases and J by 0 bases. The CDR3 nucleotides are TGTGCCAGCAGCCGAATGAGGGACAGTCTACGCTCCTACAATGAGCAGTTCTTC. It encodes CASSRMRDSLRSYNEQFF.

The chain employs TRBV12-5 and TRBJ2-7; D might be TRBD1 (6 bases). CDR1 is LGHNT and CDR2 is FRNRAP in the germline V gene. This CDR3 spans 14 amino acids. Trimming removed 2 bases from V and 0 bases from J, with 8 bases in between. CDR3 loop: CASGLWGRSYEQYF. CDR3 DNA: TGTGCTAGTGGTTTGTGGGGGCGCTCCTACGAGCAGTACTTC. The full variable domain, completed using reference TRBV12-5 and TRBJ2-7, is DARVTQTPRHKVTEMGQEVTMRCQPILGHNTVFWYRQTMMQGLELLAYFRNRAPLDDSGMPKDRFSAEMPDATLATLKIQPSEPRDSAVYFCASGLWGRSYEQYFGPGTRLTVT.